This T cell receptor (beta chain) was sequenced during a study of CD8 T cells in Susac syndrome. The RNA, roughly 0.45 to 1 ug, was put through reverse transcription using random hexamers. TCRdb ran MiXCR on the immunoSEQ multiplex PCR reads and lists one entry per CDR3 protein. The sample lists around 140,000 distinct CDR3 sequences; 90% to 95% were seen once. Germline V CDR1 and CDR2: DFQATT, SNEGSKA (reference sequence). V dropped 5 bases and J dropped 2; count of bases not matched to a gene: 6. This CDR3 comprises 13 residues. Both CD4+ and CD8+ T cells were negatively isolated, and TEMRA cells underwent FACS enrichment.

This TCR derives from a human donor with multiple sclerosis. The chain couples TRBV20-1 to TRBJ2-7; 7 positions agree with TRBD1. Specimen: CD4+ T cells from PBMCs. This CDR3 reads CSADPTGTYEQYF. DNA for the CDR3: TGCAGTGCTGATCCGACAGGGACCTACGAGCAGTACTTC.